This is a list of T cell receptor beta chains from one sample in a study of T cell responses to AZD1222 COVID-19 vaccine. Sequenced by immunoSEQ multiplex PCR; TCRdb stores in-frame clones only, minus some. The sample consists of 140,000 to 150,000 clones, 90% to 95% of them appearing once. Source: peripheral blood, taken 28 days after the second AZD1222 dose. These receptors all come from an adult who received the AZD1222 COVID-19 vaccine. CDR3s include the opening cysteine and the closing phenylalanine or tryptophan. A D gene is named only where the DNA matches it firmly. Size tells how often a clone was seen (once, few, many) or the class of an expanded clone, and some rows leave it out.

V	size	J	D	length	CDR3	DNA
TRBV7-2	NA	TRBJ2-5	TRBD2	17	CASSWNRREGSRETQYF	TGTGCCAGCAGCTGGAATCGGCGGGAGGGGTCGAGGGAGACCCAGTACTTC
TRBV14	NA	TRBJ1-1	NA	13	CASSHGVKTEAFF	TGTGCCAGCAGCCATGGGGTGAAGACTGAAGCTTTCTTT
TRBV6-6	NA	TRBJ2-5	NA	14	CASSRQGSEETQYF	TGTGCCAGCAGTAGGCAGGGGTCCGAAGAGACCCAGTACTTC
TRBV27	NA	TRBJ2-5	TRBD1	15	CASSPAGTGLGAQYF	TGTGCCAGCAGCCCAGCCGGGACAGGGCTCGGGGCCCAGTACTTC
TRBV19	NA	TRBJ1-1	TRBD1	13	CASNNRGVTEAFF	TGTGCCAGTAATAACAGGGGCGTCACTGAAGCTTTCTTT
TRBV7-9	NA	TRBJ2-6	NA	15	CASSLRSSGANVLTF	TGTGCCAGCAGCTTAAGAAGCTCTGGGGCCAACGTCCTGACTTTC
TRBV11-2	NA	TRBJ2-2	NA	18	CASSLGHGGRVGTGELFF	TGTGCCAGCAGCCTAGGACACGGGGGCAGGGTTGGCACCGGGGAGCTGTTTTTT
TRBV29-1	NA	TRBJ2-7	TRBD2	15	CSAIDLAGGALEQYF	TGCAGCGCCATTGACTTAGCGGGAGGGGCCCTCGAGCAGTACTTC
TRBV6-5	NA	TRBJ2-5	TRBD1	13	CASSPGTEETQYF	TGTGCCAGCAGTCCCGGGACAGAAGAGACCCAGTACTTC
TRBV29-1	NA	TRBJ2-7	NA	14	CSVDPTGLSYEQYF	TGCAGCGTTGACCCGACAGGCCTATCCTACGAGCAGTACTTC
TRBV5-6	NA	TRBJ1-5	TRBD1	17	CASSYAGTGFSNQPQHF	TGTGCCAGCAGCTATGCCGGGACAGGATTTAGCAATCAGCCCCAGCATTTT
TRBV6-2/TRBV6-3	NA	TRBJ2-4	NA	12	CASSYTKNIQYF	TGTGCCAGCAGTTACACCAAAAACATTCAGTACTTC
TRBV29-1	once	TRBJ2-7	TRBD1	12	CSGGDRANEQYF	TGCAGCGGGGGGGACAGGGCGAACGAGCAGTACTTC
TRBV21-1	once	TRBJ1-3	NA	14	CASPKPPDRNTIYF	TGTGCCAGCCCCAAACCCCCAGACAGAAACACCATATATTTT
TRBV7-8	NA	TRBJ2-7	NA	13	CASSPTSSYEQYF	TGTGCCAGCAGCCCTACTAGCTCCTACGAGCAGTACTTC
TRBV12-3/TRBV12-4	NA	TRBJ1-4	NA	13	CASSLIEGEKLFF	TGTGCCAGCAGTTTAATCGAGGGGGAAAAACTGTTTTTT
TRBV6-2/TRBV6-3	once	TRBJ2-7	NA	15	CASSRRQFQLYEQYF	TGTGCCAGCAGTAGGAGGCAGTTCCAGCTTTACGAGCAGTACTTC
TRBV19	NA	TRBJ2-1	NA	11	CASKEGPVKFF	TGTGCCAGTAAAGAGGGGCCAGTCAAGTTCTTC
TRBV5-6	NA	TRBJ1-3	NA	13	CASSLVAGGFTNF	TGTGCCAGCAGCTTGGTTGCCGGGGGATTTACTAATTTT
TRBV12-1	NA	TRBJ2-7	NA	15	CASSFQLARGDEQYF	TGTGCCAGCAGCTTTCAGCTAGCGAGGGGGGACGAGCAGTACTTC
TRBV5-1	NA	TRBJ1-6	TRBD1	17	CASSLGAGTGGDSPLHF	TGCGCCAGCAGCCTAGGCGCAGGGACAGGGGGAGATTCACCCCTCCACTTT
TRBV7-2	NA	TRBJ2-7	NA	16	CASSTQGLAAYEEQYF	TGTGCCAGCAGCACCCAGGGTCTTGCTGCCTACGAGGAGCAGTACTTC
TRBV29-1	NA	TRBJ1-1	NA	9	CSVNAQAFF	TGCAGCGTTAATGCCCAAGCTTTCTTT
TRBV14	NA	TRBJ2-5	NA	15	CASSSLGGRLETQYF	TGTGCCAGCAGCTCCCTGGGGGGAAGACTGGAGACCCAGTACTTC
TRBV7-8	NA	TRBJ1-1	NA	15	CASSLVGDSNTEAFF	TGTGCCAGCAGCTTAGTGGGAGATTCGAACACTGAAGCTTTCTTT
TRBV3-1/TRBV3-2	NA	TRBJ2-2	NA	15	CASSQSPTNTGELFF	TGTGCCAGCAGCCAATCGCCCACGAACACCGGGGAGCTGTTTTTT
TRBV5-6	NA	TRBJ1-1	NA	13	CASSSLTDGEAFF	TGTGCCAGCAGCTCTCTTACGGACGGTGAAGCTTTCTTT
TRBV15	NA	TRBJ2-1	NA	13	CATSRDLKHRQFF	TGTGCCACCAGCAGAGATTTAAAGCATCGGCAGTTCTTC
TRBV3-1/TRBV3-2	NA	TRBJ2-7	TRBD1	15	CASSQQGARSYEQYF	TGTGCCAGCAGCCAACAGGGGGCAAGATCCTACGAGCAGTACTTC
TRBV6-5	NA	TRBJ2-3	NA	14	CASARRGQADTQYF	TGTGCCAGCGCTAGGCGGGGGCAGGCCGATACGCAGTATTTT
TRBV15	NA	TRBJ2-1	NA	11	CATSRDPREFF	TGTGCCACCAGCAGAGACCCGAGGGAGTTCTTC
TRBV11-2	NA	TRBJ1-5	NA	17	CASSPIGSHLSNQPQHF	TGTGCCAGCAGCCCGATAGGCTCTCATCTTAGCAATCAGCCCCAGCATTTT
TRBV28	NA	TRBJ1-3	NA	12	CASSSGDHTIYF	TGTGCCAGCAGTTCGGGGGACCACACCATATATTTT
TRBV7-3	NA	TRBJ2-3	TRBD2	19	CASSSGTSGGKEGPDTQYF	TGTGCCAGCAGCTCCGGGACTAGCGGGGGGAAGGAGGGGCCAGATACGCAGTATTTT
TRBV7-9	NA	TRBJ2-1	NA	15	CASIPPGVVYNEQFF	TGTGCCAGCATCCCCCCGGGGGTGGTGTACAATGAGCAGTTCTTC
TRBV2	NA	TRBJ2-4	NA	14	CASSGGTAKNIQYF	TGTGCCAGCAGTGGGGGGACAGCCAAAAACATTCAGTACTTC
TRBV27	NA	TRBJ2-3	TRBD2	15	CASSPGGVSTDTQYF	TGTGCCAGCAGCCCCGGGGGGGTGAGCACAGATACGCAGTATTTT
TRBV5-4	NA	TRBJ1-6	NA	15	CASSLDGQISSPLHF	TGTGCCAGCAGCTTGGATGGACAGATCTCATCACCCCTCCACTTT
TRBV18	NA	TRBJ2-7	NA	14	CASSPSGRVYEQYF	TGTGCCAGCTCACCTTCGGGGCGGGTCTACGAGCAGTACTTC
TRBV3-1/TRBV3-2	once	TRBJ1-6	NA	14	CASSRQFYNSPLHF	TGTGCCAGCAGCCGACAGTTCTATAATTCACCCCTCCACTTT
TRBV7-8	NA	TRBJ2-5	NA	10	CASSWGHNDF	TGTGCCAGCAGCTGGGGACATAATGACTTC
TRBV19	NA	TRBJ1-5	TRBD1	18	CASSAPSGLGGGNQPQHF	TGTGCCAGTAGTGCCCCATCCGGGCTAGGGGGCGGCAATCAGCCCCAGCATTTT
TRBV4-3	NA	TRBJ2-1	TRBD2	16	CASSQPTSGPYNEQFF	TGCGCCAGCAGCCAACCGACTAGCGGGCCTTACAATGAGCAGTTCTTC
TRBV4-3	NA	TRBJ2-7	TRBD1	14	CASSLRTGLYEQYF	TGCGCCAGCAGCCTACGGACAGGGCTCTACGAGCAGTACTTC
TRBV7-2	NA	TRBJ2-1	NA	12	CASSSPPGEQFF	TGTGCCAGCAGCTCCCCTCCCGGGGAGCAGTTCTTC
TRBV4-2	NA	TRBJ1-2	TRBD1	16	CASSQDGGQGVEGYTF	TGTGCCAGCAGCCAAGATGGGGGACAGGGAGTCGAAGGCTACACCTTC
TRBV7-9	NA	TRBJ2-5	TRBD1	12	CASRDSEETQYF	TGTGCCAGCCGGGACAGCGAAGAGACCCAGTACTTC
TRBV7-2	NA	TRBJ1-4	TRBD1	16	CASRTGTGGANEKLFF	TGTGCCAGCAGGACCGGGACAGGGGGCGCGAATGAAAAACTGTTTTTT